A single sample gave rise to the 27 T cell receptor beta chains below, sequenced in a study of T cells in localized non-small cell lung cancer. TCRdb's copy holds only in-frame clones and misses some; the assay was immunoSEQ multiplex PCR. The sample contains approximately 100,000 clones, roughly 93% of which appear only once. The specimen was PBMCs, collected before any cancer treatment. The receptors were sampled from a woman aged 40 to 75 with stage II squamous cell lung carcinoma.

This chain joins TRBV6-4 and TRBJ2-7, with 7 bases that match TRBD2. Trimming cost V 5 bases and J 2 bases; bases outside gene matches: 12. Germline CDR1 and CDR2: MRHNA and SNTAGT. This CDR3 is 16 amino acids long. The CDR3 spells CASSTRTAGDPYEQYF. CDR3 nucleotide sequence: TGTGCCAGCAGTACCCGTACGGCGGGGGATCCCTACGAGCAGTACTTC.

The CDR3 bases are TGCAGTGCTCTCAGGTCGGATACGCAGTATTTT. This codes for CSALRSDTQYF. This chain joins TRBV20-1 and TRBJ2-3, with D uncertain. Germline values: CDR1 DFQATT, CDR2 SNEGSKA (reference sequence). This CDR3 has 11 amino acids. V lost 5 bases and J 6 bases, leaving 9 bases between the germline ends.

The rearrangement uses TRBV11-2 and TRBJ2-7, with D hard to call. The germline V and J ends were trimmed by 5 bases and 6 bases, with 11 bases remaining between them. CDR1 and CDR2 from the germline V gene are SGHAT and FQNNGV. The CDR3 is 12 residues long. The CDR3 DNA reads as TGTGCCAGCAGCCTCATGGTCGGCGAGCAGTACTTC. Its protein is CASSLMVGEQYF.

About this clone: An end of the junction does not agree with germline; a read error may underlie this. The chain has TRBV11-3 and TRBJ2-5; 13 nucleotides agree with TRBD2. CDR1 SGHNT and CDR2 YENEEA come from the germline V gene. The CDR3 sequence is 16 residues long. In DNA form, the CDR3 reads TGTGCCAGCAGCTCTCGACTAGCGGGGGGCCAAGAGACCCAGCACTTC. It yields the protein CASSSRLAGGQETQHF. Full variable domain (rest looked up from reference TRBV11-3 and TRBJ2-5): EAGVVQSPRYKIIEKKQPVAFWCNPISGHNTLYWYLQNLGQGPELLIRYENEEAVDDSQLPKDRFSAERLKGVDSTLKIQPAELGDSAVYLCASSSRLAGGQETQHFGPGTRLLVL.

The CDR3 spells CASSEHYQAEQYF. Written as DNA, the CDR3 is TGTGCCAGCAGTGAACATTACCAAGCCGAGCAGTACTTC. This chain connects TRBV6-1 to TRBJ2-5, with unresolved D. The end of the DNA is better explained by TRBJ2-7, so the J call may be wrong. From germline, CDR1 is MNHNS and CDR2 SASEGT. The CDR3 runs to 13 residues.

This clone has a single count. The chain joins TRBV2 to TRBJ1-1; D is uncertain. This CDR3 region has 12 residues. The V gene lost 5 bases and the J gene lost 3 bases, with 7 bases spanning the gap. The germline gives CDR1 SNHLY, CDR2 FYNNEI. The CDR3 DNA reads as TGTGCCAGCAGTTGGACGGACACTGAAGCTTTCTTT. This sequence encodes CASSWTDTEAFF.

The rearrangement uses TRBV6-5 and TRBJ2-7; no firm D call. V lost 0 bases and J 0 bases, leaving 6 bases between the germline ends. The CDR3 sequence is 14 residues long. CDR1 and CDR2 (germline): MNHEY, SVGAGI. The CDR3 DNA follows: TGTGCCAGCAGTTACTCGCGGTTCTCCTACGAGCAGTACTTC. Its protein product is CASSYSRFSYEQYF.

This clone came up once. CDR3 sequence reads: CATSREIGGNGYTF. The CDR3 DNA reads as TGTGCCACCAGCAGAGAAATAGGGGGCAATGGCTACACCTTC. This rearrangement joins TRBV15 to TRBJ1-2; 7 nucleotides align to TRBD1. V lost 0 bases and J lost 6; bases outside the gene matches: 4. The germline CDR1 and CDR2 sequences are LNHNV and YYDKDF (reference sequence). This CDR3 comprises 14 residues. The full variable domain, in which reference TRBV15 and TRBJ1-2 provide the parts outside the CDR3, is DAMVIQNPRYQVTQFGKPVTLSCSQTLNHNVMYWYQQKSSQAPKLLFHYYDKDFNNEADTPDNFQSRRPNTSFCFLDIRSPGLGDTAMYLCATSREIGGNGYTFGSGTRLTVV.

This clone was observed once. The V gene is TRBV2, the J gene TRBJ2-7; 7 bases align to TRBD2. CDR1 SNHLY and CDR2 FYNNEI come from the germline V gene. V trimming: 7 bases; J trimming: 2 bases; junction bases outside the gene matches: 5. This CDR3 contains 13 residues. CDR3 DNA sequence: TGTGCCAGCAAGCGGGACGGGACCTACGAGCAGTACTTC. This translates into CASKRDGTYEQYF.

J is TRBJ1-4 and V is TRBV19, with D hard to call. V lost 3 bases and J lost 4, with 6 bases in between. The germline V gene has CDR1 LNHDA and CDR2 SQIVND (reference sequence). There are 13 residues in the CDR3. The CDR3 sequence is CASSISGNEKLFF. DNA for the CDR3: TGTGCCAGTAGTATCTCCGGTAATGAAAAACTGTTTTTT.

The chain links TRBV4-1 to TRBJ1-1, with TRBD1 identical over 9 bases. Germline V lookup: CDR1 MGHRA, CDR2 YSYEKL. With 4 bases clipped from V and 4 bases from J, the junction kept 4 bases outside the gene matches. The CDR3 is 14 residues long. In nucleotides, the CDR3 is TGCGCCAGCAGCCCCGGGACAGGGACCACTGAAGCTTTCTTT. Its translation is CASSPGTGTTEAFF.

The rearrangement links TRBV9 to TRBJ2-1; 14 nucleotides align to TRBD2. CDR3 length: 16 amino acids. Looked up from germline, CDR1 is SGDLS and CDR2 is YYNGEE. V lost 5 bases and J lost 4; bases outside the gene matches: 5. CDR3 in amino acids: CASRGTSGGIYNEQFF. CDR3 DNA sequence: TGTGCCAGCAGGGGGACTAGCGGGGGAATATACAATGAGCAGTTCTTC.

This chain joins TRBV6-1 and TRBJ1-2; TRBD1 aligns across 7 bases. With 11 bases clipped from V and 8 bases from J, the junction kept 8 bases outside the gene matches. Germline CDR1 is MNHNS and CDR2 is SASEGT. The CDR3 contains 11 residues. CDR3 region: CAGDRDKGYTF. The DNA for the CDR3 is TGTGCCGGGGACAGAGATAAGGGCTACACCTTC.

This chain links TRBV6-1 with TRBJ1-2; D remains unclear. The CDR3 contains 15 residues. Germline-derived CDR1 and CDR2 are MNHNS and SASEGT. Between the trimmed V and J ends, which lost 0 bases and 4 bases, there was a span of 12 bases. The CDR3 DNA sequence: TGTGCCAGCAGTGAAGCGGGAACGTCGATCTATGGCTACACCTTC. Amino acids: CASSEAGTSIYGYTF.

The CDR3 bases are TGTGCCACAAGTGAGGGGGCGCGGACTGAAGCTTTCTTT. This codes for CATSEGARTEAFF. The chain employs TRBV2 and TRBJ1-1; 7 bases align to TRBD1. CDR1 is SNHLY, CDR2 FYNNEI, per germline. The CDR3 covers 13 residues. V shed 10 bases, J shed 5 bases, and the junction held 10 bases outside the gene matches.

The chain combines TRBV5-6 with TRBJ2-1, with TRBD2 identical over 16 bases. Trimming at V came to 4 bases and at J to 1 base, leaving 5 bases not matched to a gene. The germline CDR1 and CDR2 sequences are SGHDT and YYEEEE. This CDR3 comprises 18 residues. The CDR3 bases are TGTGCCAGCAGCGCGGGACTAGCGGGGGGGATATCCTACAATGAGCAGTTCTTC. Its translation is CASSAGLAGGISYNEQFF. Complete variable domain (other parts from reference TRBV5-6 and TRBJ2-1): DAGVTQSPTHLIKTRGQQVTLRCSPKSGHDTVSWYQQALGQGPQFIFQYYEEEERQRGNFPDRFSGHQFPNYSSELNVNALLLGDSALYLCASSAGLAGGISYNEQFFGPGTRLTVL.

The chain links TRBV6-1 to TRBJ1-3, with D possibly matching TRBD1 (5 bases). This CDR3 region has 15 residues. Germline CDR1 is MNHNS and CDR2 is SASEGT. The V and J ends lost 3 bases and 2 bases respectively, with 11 bases between them. CDR3 protein: CASSERGLPGNTIYF. The CDR3 coding sequence is TGTGCCAGCAGTGAGCGGGGCCTCCCTGGAAACACCATATATTTT.

The rearrangement links TRBV7-9 to TRBJ1-1, with TRBD1 as a possible D gene (5 bases). In germline, CDR1 is SEHNR, CDR2 FQNEAQ (reference sequence). The CDR3 runs to 16 residues. The V end was cut by 1 base, the J end by 0 bases, with 12 bases between. Here the CDR3 DNA reads TGTGCCAGCAGCTTAGGGGCGGGGGTAATGAACACTGAAGCTTTCTTT. Translating it yields CASSLGAGVMNTEAFF. The full variable domain, with the rest looked up from reference TRBV7-9 and TRBJ1-1, is DTGVSQNPRHKITKRGQNVTFRCDPISEHNRLYWYRQTLGQGPEFLTYFQNEAQLEKSRLLSDRFSAERPKGSFSTLEIQRTEQGDSAMYLCASSLGAGVMNTEAFFGQGTRLTVV.

CDR3 DNA sequence: TGTGCCAGCTCACCACGGAGGGCGATGAACACTGAAGCTTTCTTT. It encodes CASSPRRAMNTEAFF. This rearrangement joins TRBV18 to TRBJ1-1; D ambiguous. This CDR3 has 15 amino acids. V was trimmed by 1 base and J by 0 bases, leaving 9 bases between them. The germline V gene has CDR1 KGHSH and CDR2 LQKENI.

The chain has TRBV2 and TRBJ2-1; no clear D. The germline CDR1 and CDR2 sequences are SNHLY and FYNNEI. This CDR3 region has 15 residues. V was clipped by 1 base and J by 0 bases, with 7 bases between them. The CDR3 region is CASSEGQSSYNEQFF. CDR3 sequence (DNA): TGTGCCAGCAGTGAAGGGCAGTCCTCCTACAATGAGCAGTTCTTC.

The CDR3 loop is CASSYFPVGDWEGYTF. CDR3 DNA: TGTGCCAGCAGTTACTTCCCAGTGGGGGATTGGGAAGGCTACACCTTC. The chain joins TRBV6-5 to TRBJ1-2; D possibly corresponds to TRBD1 (5 bases). Germline V lookup: CDR1 MNHEY, CDR2 SVGAGI. This CDR3 region has 16 residues. The ends were cut back, 1 base at V and 8 bases at J, with 20 bases in the middle.

This clone was observed once. The chain joins TRBV9 to TRBJ1-2; the D gene is possibly TRBD1 (5 bases). The CDR3 runs 13 residues. Germline values: CDR1 SGDLS, CDR2 YYNGEE. Trimming removed 0 bases from V and 4 bases from J, with 7 bases in between. Here the CDR3 DNA reads TGTGCCAGCAGCGTAGGGGGGTTCTATGGCTACACCTTC. Amino acid sequence: CASSVGGFYGYTF.

The gene calls are TRBV4-1 and TRBJ2-7, with D possibly TRBD2 on 6 matching bases. In germline, CDR1 is MGHRA, CDR2 YSYEKL. Trimming shortened V by 0 bases and J by 5 bases, and 17 bases separated the two germline ends. The CDR3 runs 16 residues. The CDR3 DNA sequence: TGCGCCAGCAGCCAAGAGGGCAACCCGGGGGTCGACGAGCAGTACTTC. This translates into CASSQEGNPGVDEQYF.

Only a few counts were recorded for this clone. The gene calls are TRBV29-1 and TRBJ2-5; 8 nucleotides agree with TRBD1. The CDR3 totals 13 residues. The germline V gene encodes CDR1 SQVTM and CDR2 ANQGSEA. Trimming cost V 5 bases and J 5 bases; bases outside gene matches: 7. CDR3 sequence (DNA): TGCAGCGTTCAGGGGGCAAGAGGGGAGACCCAGTACTTC. Amino acid sequence: CSVQGARGETQYF.

This clone was recorded only once. The chain links TRBV5-6 to TRBJ1-5; D possibly corresponds to TRBD1 (6 bases). Germline V lookup: CDR1 SGHDT, CDR2 YYEEEE. The CDR3 runs to 16 residues. Between the trimmed V and J ends, which lost 4 bases and 4 bases, there was a span of 18 bases. The CDR3 loop reads CASSSKEQGPNQPQHF. The CDR3 nucleotides read TGTGCCAGCAGCAGCAAAGAACAGGGACCTAATCAGCCCCAGCATTTT.

The chain carries TRBV5-1 and TRBJ1-1; 7 bases match TRBD1. The CDR3 loop spans 16 amino acids. Germline V gene sequence: CDR1 SGHRS, CDR2 YFSETQ. V was clipped by 4 bases and J by 3 bases; unmatched bases: 12. CDR3: CASSAGGQGVDTEAFF. As DNA, the CDR3 is TGCGCCAGCAGCGCTGGGGGCCAGGGGGTCGACACTGAAGCTTTCTTT.

The rearrangement links TRBV28 to TRBJ2-6, with D possibly being TRBD2 (6 bases). CDR3 length: 12 residues. Germline values: CDR1 MDHEN, CDR2 SYDVKM. V shed 8 bases and J shed 10 bases, with 12 bases lying between them. This CDR3 reads CASSPTRNVLTF. As DNA, the CDR3 is TGTGCCAGCTCCCCGACTAGGAACGTCCTGACTTTC.